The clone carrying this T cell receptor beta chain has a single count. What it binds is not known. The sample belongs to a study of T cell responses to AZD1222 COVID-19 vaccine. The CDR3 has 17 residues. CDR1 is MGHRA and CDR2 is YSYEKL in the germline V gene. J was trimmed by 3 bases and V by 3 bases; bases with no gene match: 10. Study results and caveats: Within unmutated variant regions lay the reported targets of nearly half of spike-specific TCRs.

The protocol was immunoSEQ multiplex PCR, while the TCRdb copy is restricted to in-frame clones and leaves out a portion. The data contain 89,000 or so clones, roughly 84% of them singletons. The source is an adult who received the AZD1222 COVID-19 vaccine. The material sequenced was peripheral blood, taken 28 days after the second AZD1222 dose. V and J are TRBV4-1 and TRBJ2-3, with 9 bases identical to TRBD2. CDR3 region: CASSQGRLLAGTDTQYF. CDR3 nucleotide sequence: TGCGCCAGCAGCCAGGGCCGGCTGCTAGCGGGGACAGATACGCAGTATTTT.